A selection of T cell receptor beta chains follows, all from one sample in a study of blood T cell repertoires in COVID-19. Using immunoSEQ multiplex PCR, the repertoire was profiled, and TCRdb retains in-frame clones only, with some absent. The table includes 95,000 to 150,000 clones, about nine tenths detected once. Specimen: peripheral blood. The origin of the receptors is a man between 35 and 55 years old with acute or convalescent COVID-19. CDR3s include the opening cysteine and the closing phenylalanine or tryptophan. D genes are given only for firm matches. Clone size appears in some rows only: once, few, many, or a class for an expanded clone.

-,TRBV7-2,TRBD1,TRBJ2-7,TGTGCCAGCAGCCACTCCGGGACAGGGTACTACGAGCAGTACTTC,CASSHSGTGYYEQYF
-,TRBV5-1,TRBD2,TRBJ2-3,TGCGCCAGCAGCGACCCGACTAGCGGGGGAGAGGAAGGTACGCAGTATTTT,CASSDPTSGGEEGTQYF
few,TRBV19,-,TRBJ1-1,TGTGCCAGTAGTACACACAGGAACACTGAAGCTTTCTTT,CASSTHRNTEAFF
once,TRBV30,-,TRBJ1-1,TGTGCCTGGAGATCAGGGTTGGGCACTGAAGCTTTCTTT,CAWRSGLGTEAFF
-,TRBV27,-,TRBJ2-5,TGTGCCAGCAGTTTATACGGCCAAGAGACCCAGTACTTC,CASSLYGQETQYF
-,TRBV18,TRBD1,TRBJ1-1,TGTGCCAGCTCACCGGGACAGGCAATTGAAGCTTTCTTT,CASSPGQAIEAFF
-,TRBV11-3,-,TRBJ1-5,TGTGCCAGCAGCTCAAATCAGCCCCAGCATTTT,CASSSNQPQHF
-,TRBV5-1,-,TRBJ1-1,TGCGCCAGCAGCTTCATGGACTTGAACACTGAAGCTTTCTTT,CASSFMDLNTEAFF
-,TRBV25-1,TRBD1,TRBJ2-6,TGTGCCAGCAGAAGCGGACAGGGATTTGTATCTGGGGCCAACGTCCTGACTTTC,CASRSGQGFVSGANVLTF
-,TRBV15,TRBD1,TRBJ1-5,TGTGCCACCAGCCCCCGGACAGGGGCTAATCAGCCCCAGCATTTT,CATSPRTGANQPQHF
-,TRBV11-2,-,TRBJ2-7,TGTGCCAGCAGCGCCCTAGGTTACGAGCAGTACTTC,CASSALGYEQYF
-,TRBV11-2,-,TRBJ2-3,TGTGCCAGCGGAGTCATTGGTGCAGATACGCAGTATTTT,CASGVIGADTQYF
-,TRBV30,-,TRBJ1-6,TGTGCCTGGGAAGACCGGACTCGCAATTCACCCCTCCACTTT,CAWEDRTRNSPLHF
-,TRBV6-5,-,TRBJ2-7,TGTGCCAGCACCGACACTGATCGAACCTACGAGCAGTACTTC,CASTDTDRTYEQYF
-,TRBV5-1,-,TRBJ1-3,TGCGCCAGCAGCTTGAGGGGCTCTGGAAACACCATATATTTT,CASSLRGSGNTIYF
-,TRBV19,TRBD2,TRBJ2-3,TGTGCCAGTAGTAGACTAGCGGGAAGCACAGATACGCAGTATTTT,CASSRLAGSTDTQYF
-,TRBV19,TRBD1,TRBJ2-1,TGTGCCAGTAGTCCTCGACAGGGTAGCTTTGGGAACAATGAGCAGTTCTTC,CASSPRQGSFGNNEQFF
-,TRBV7-9,TRBD2,TRBJ2-3,TGTGCCAGCAGCTTAGGGACTAGCATCCCAGATACGCAGTATTTT,CASSLGTSIPDTQYF
-,TRBV15,TRBD1,TRBJ2-7,TGTGCCACCAGCAGAGCCGGGACAGGCGTCTACGAGCAGTACTTC,CATSRAGTGVYEQYF
-,TRBV20-1,-,TRBJ1-1,TGCAGTGCTAGTCCCCCAACTCGACAGCTGAACACTGAAGCTTTCTTT,CSASPPTRQLNTEAFF
few,TRBV11-3,TRBD2,TRBJ2-2,TGTGCCAGCAGCTTAAAAAGCGGGGGGGCCGGGGAGCTGTTTTTT,CASSLKSGGAGELFF
-,TRBV25-1,-,TRBJ2-2,TGTGCCAGCAGTGAATATTTCGGTCACGCCGGGGAGCTGTTTTTT,CASSEYFGHAGELFF
many,TRBV9,TRBD2,TRBJ2-3,TGTGCCAGCAGCGTTCGGGCGGGGGGGGCAGATACGCAGTATTTT,CASSVRAGGADTQYF
-,TRBV7-6,-,TRBJ2-7,TGTGCCAGCAGCTTAGCGCAGGGCCCCCTCTCCTACGAGCAGTACTTC,CASSLAQGPLSYEQYF